This T cell receptor (beta chain) was recovered during a study of cytomegalovirus exposure and HLA in healthy donors. Study results and caveats: HLA restriction was apparent for most CMV-associated TCR beta chains in a later analysis. Association of a missense DCLRE1C variant with TCR beta V- and J-gene trimming was reported in a later analysis.

The PCR had 60 Vbeta and 13 Jbeta primers. TCRdb keeps only in-frame clones here, not all; method: immunoSEQ multiplex PCR. The sample lists some 130,000 clones, roughly 78% occurring once. Trimming cost V 1 base and J 4 bases; bases outside gene matches: 6. Per germline, CDR1 LGHNT and CDR2 FRNRAP. This CDR3 spans 15 amino acids. Worth noting for this clone: The antigen is undetermined.

The rearrangement joins TRBV12-5 to TRBJ2-7, with 8 bases lining up with TRBD1. The source material was PBMCs. The clonotype comes from a man aged 25 to 40 in good health and CMV-seronegative. CDR3 DNA sequence: TGTGCTAGTGGTTTGGACAGGGGGGTCAGGTACGAGCAGTACTTC. As protein: CASGLDRGVRYEQYF.